This T cell receptor (beta chain) comes out of a study of shared clonotypes between healthy human individuals. Method: immunoSEQ multiplex PCR; TCRdb's copy keeps in-frame clones and lacks some. The sample holds around 990,000 clones, roughly 80% seen once. Study results and limitations: When naive CD4 clonotypes were compared across several donors, 4% to 5.5% were shared. Researchers sampled blood only, noting tissue repertoires likely differ.

With regard to this clone: What it binds is unknown.

The germline V gene encodes CDR1 SGDLS and CDR2 YYNGEE. Trimming cost V 4 bases and J 8 bases, with 12 bases left between them. CDR3 length: 12 amino acids. The chain links TRBV9 to TRBJ1-2; D not certain. The TCR comes from a man younger than 30 in good health. Some clones in this sample may be carry-over from other donors' samples. What was sequenced was memory CD4+ T cells from PBMCs. Subset indicated: CD45RA-negative fraction. In DNA, the CDR3 is TGTGCCAGCAGCCCCCCTGGCGAGGGCTACACCTTC. Translated, it gives CASSPPGEGYTF.